This TCR beta chain was documented in a study of blood T cell repertoires in COVID-19. Germline V gene lookup returns CDR1 LGHDT and CDR2 YNNKEL (reference sequence). The CDR3 consists of 16 residues. V lost 4 bases to trimming and J lost 11 bases; unmatched junction nucleotides: 18. Repertoires were generated with immunoSEQ multiplex PCR, while TCRdb's copy carries only in-frame clones and drops some. The sample shows approximately 190,000 clones, about 88% of them seen only once. This clone was seen just once. The source of this sequence is a man aged 25 to 40 with active or convalescent COVID-19. The V and J genes are TRBV3-1 (or the pseudogene TRBV3-2) and TRBJ1-1; 8 bases are a match to TRBD1. The sample comprised peripheral blood. DNA for the CDR3: TGTGCCAGCAGCCCGTACGCACAGGGGGAAAAGGGGAGGGCTTTCTTT. Its translation is CASSPYAQGEKGRAFF.